This TCR beta chain was obtained from a study of blood T cell repertoires in COVID-19 (dated by TCRdb to the early 2020s). Looking at the study overall: Collaborator samples came from the United States, Italy and Spain and covered acute and convalescent phases of COVID-19. The repertoires were made available in a free public database intended to serve as a resource for research on the immune response to SARS-CoV-2. Subjects who had been exposed to COVID-19, were actively infected with it, or had recovered from it provided the deeply sampled blood TCRbeta repertoires that made up the dataset. A de-identified subject ID, COVID-19 status, age in years and sex were almost always included in the sample metadata. Where available, HLA class I and class II types were obtained from metadata supplied by the sample provider rather than from assay-based typing. The prospective study material was composed of cDNA or gDNA derived from T cells, B-cell-depleted T cells, or PBMCs. The samples were drawn from the first 160 participants of the ongoing ImmuneRACE study and from 1,200 or so subjects provided by 6 global collaborators. Summary of the overall study and its limitations: How much clinical and demographic metadata was included differed by source and by participant, and the metadata was provided uncurated.

Of note for this clone: Its recognized antigen is unknown. No base qualities exist here, and no much larger clone lies one base off it.

The immunoSEQ Assay, a bias-controlled multiplex PCR, was used to amplify TCRbeta CDR3 regions from genomic DNA. As for the authors' bioinformatics: Within the assay, amplification of reference gene primers was used to estimate how many nucleated cells each sample contained. To quantify the absolute abundance of each unique TCRbeta CDR3 rearrangement, sequence reads were collapsed and filtered. For each sample, productive Simpson clonality was calculated as the square root of Simpson's diversity index across productive rearrangements. Held by TCRdb, this immuneACCESS table contains in-frame sequences only and omits some clones. Under half of the omission traces to an unresolved V gene where checked; the cause of the rest is unknown. The V and J calls and the clone size are those of that table, but D and trimming were determined from the DNA. Within this sample are about 150,000 clones, with more than 75% of them counted one time only. Jointly, the top ten make up more than 4% of the sample.

Collaborating institutions collected whole blood in K2EDTA tubes following their own protocols. Collaborator samples were shipped for TCRbeta analysis as frozen whole blood, isolated PBMCs, or DNA extracted from either sample type. From the germline V gene (reference sequence), CDR1 is MNHNY and CDR2 is SVGAGI. Its CDR3 holds 15 amino acids, cysteine through phenylalanine. Left in the record is the CDR3 DNA by itself, 45 bases read in frame from the first base. Relative to germline, V is 0 bases shorter and J is 5 bases shorter, with 13 bases between their ends. The TCR sequence derives from a woman aged 45 to 65 with acute or convalescent COVID-19. The sample was peripheral blood. The chain uses TRBV6-6 and TRBJ1-1, with the D gene not confidently named. At the DNA level, the sequence is TGTGCCAGCAGTTACTCGGGCCTGACGGGGACTGAAGCTTTCTTT. Its translation is CASSYSGLTGTEAFF.